A single sample is the source of the 21 T cell receptor beta chains below, sequenced in a study of T cells after yellow fever vaccination. TCRdb reprocessed the 5' RACE reads with MiXCR, giving one entry per CDR3 protein. The data contain under 150,000 distinct CDR3 sequences, over 7% of them singletons. This specimen consisted of CD4+ T cells sorted from PBMCs, obtained 5 days after the yellow fever booster vaccination. The receptors were sampled from a man younger than 45 who received the YFV17D yellow fever vaccine.

This clonotype was detected a few times. The chain carries TRBV7-2 and TRBJ2-3; D is perhaps TRBD2 (6 bases). In germline, CDR1 is SGHTA, CDR2 FQGNSA. V was clipped by 6 bases and J by 5 bases, with 15 bases between them. This CDR3 is built from 14 residues. CDR3 coding DNA: TGTGCCAGCAGACAAGGCCGGGAGCAAGATACGCAGTATTTT. Amino acids: CASRQGREQDTQYF.

The V and J genes are TRBV7-8 and TRBJ2-7; tentatively, D is TRBD1 or TRBD2 (6 bases each). The V end lost 5 bases, the J end lost 4 bases, and 15 bases lay between the germline ends. From germline, CDR1 is SGHVS and CDR2 FQNEAQ. The CDR3 extends over 14 amino acids. DNA for the CDR3: TGTGCCAGCAGCCCCGAGGGGGGTCGGTACGAGCAGTACTTC. Protein sequence: CASSPEGGRYEQYF.

This clonotype has a count of ten or more. V gene TRBV5-1 combines with J gene TRBJ1-1; TRBD1 agrees at 7 bases. Per germline, CDR1 SGHRS and CDR2 YFSETQ. V lost 3 bases to trimming and J lost 11 bases; unmatched junction nucleotides: 10. The CDR3 is made up of 13 amino acids. DNA of the CDR3: TGCGCCAGCAGCTCAAGGGGGCAGGGTTCGGCTTTCTTT. Translation gives CASSSRGQGSAFF.

There are many counts of this clonotype. V and J are TRBV5-1 and TRBJ2-3; the match to TRBD2 covers 16 bases. The length of the CDR3 is 17 residues. V shed 4 bases and J 2 bases; nucleotides not matched to a gene: 4. Germline values: CDR1 SGHRS, CDR2 YFSETQ. The CDR3 region is CASSPGLAGGFTDTQYF. CDR3 sequence (DNA): TGCGCCAGCAGCCCGGGACTAGCGGGAGGGTTCACAGATACGCAGTATTTT.

This clonotype was observed many times. The chain links TRBV29-1 to TRBJ2-2; D call uncertain. Trimming shortened V by 5 bases and J by 0 bases, and 7 bases separated the two germline ends. The CDR3 is 13 residues long. The germline V gene has CDR1 SQVTM and CDR2 ANQGSEA. CDR3 nucleotides: TGCAGCGTTTTAAACGCGAACACCGGGGAGCTGTTTTTT. Translation gives CSVLNANTGELFF.

This clonotype has a count of ten or more. The V and J genes are TRBV10-1 and TRBJ2-2, with D possibly being TRBD2 (5 bases). Between the trimmed V and J ends, which lost 4 bases and 0 bases, there was a span of 15 bases. CDR1 is WNHNN, CDR2 SYGVQD, per germline (reference sequence). The CDR3 runs 17 residues. CDR3 in DNA: TGCGCCAGCAGTGCGGTGGGAGTAAGTTCGAACACCGGGGAGCTGTTTTTT. Protein sequence: CASSAVGVSSNTGELFF.

About this clonotype itself: This may be a read error: a much more frequent sequence differs by one nucleotide. The chain combines TRBV7-2 with TRBJ1-6, with 10 positions matching TRBD1. The CDR3 length is 19 residues. After removal of 2 bases from V and 6 bases from J, the junction contained 13 bases not matched to a gene. CDR1 and CDR2 from the germline V gene are SGHTA and FQGNSA. The CDR3 here is CASSLPGQGHGFPNSPLHF. The CDR3 DNA sequence: TGTGCCAGCAGCTTACCGGGACAGGGGCACGGGTTCCCTAATTCACCCCTCCACTTT.

This clonotype was observed a handful of times. This chain uses TRBV5-4 with TRBJ2-5; 8 bases agree with TRBD1. The ends lost 4 bases at V and 5 bases at J; junction bases unmatched: 10. The CDR3 covers 15 residues. Germline CDR1 is SGHNT and CDR2 is YYREEE (reference sequence). The CDR3 coding sequence is TGTGCCAGCAGCCCGACGACAGGGGCTGGGGAGACCCAGTACTTC. It specifies CASSPTTGAGETQYF.

This clonotype was seen at least ten times. The chain links TRBV6-1 to TRBJ2-7, with D hard to call. The germline V gene encodes CDR1 MNHNS and CDR2 SASEGT. The CDR3 length is 13 residues. Trimming removed 4 bases at V and 6 bases at J, with 13 bases between. The CDR3 is CASSVGTYSEQYF. The CDR3 nucleotides read TGTGCCAGCAGTGTGGGCACTTACTCCGAGCAGTACTTC.

This clonotype was seen repeatedly, ten times or more. The V and J genes are TRBV7-9 and TRBJ1-4; D gene unclear. CDR1 and CDR2 (germline): SEHNR, FQNEAQ (reference sequence). The CDR3 is 12 amino acids. The V and J ends lost 4 bases and 11 bases respectively, with 11 bases between them. CDR3 protein: CASSSREGKLFF. CDR3 DNA: TGTGCCAGCAGCTCGAGGGAAGGGAAACTGTTTTTT.

This clonotype was seen many times. The genes are TRBV20-1 and TRBJ2-7, with D tentatively TRBD1 (6 bases). The V end lost 4 bases, the J end lost 2 bases, and 9 bases lay between the germline ends. Germline V CDR1 and CDR2: DFQATT, SNEGSKA (reference sequence). The CDR3 extends over 12 amino acids. The CDR3 DNA reads TGCAGTGCTACCCGGGACACCTACGAGCAGTACTTC. Amino acids: CSATRDTYEQYF.

This clonotype was counted many times. The chain employs TRBV11-2 and TRBJ2-2; D possibly corresponds to TRBD2 (5 bases). The V gene lost 5 bases and the J gene lost 1 base, with 8 bases spanning the gap. Germline V lookup: CDR1 SGHAT, CDR2 FQNNGV. The CDR3 runs to 14 residues. CDR3 protein: CASSLRENTGELFF. The CDR3 DNA follows: TGTGCCAGCAGCCTTCGGGAGAACACCGGGGAGCTGTTTTTT.

This clonotype was observed a few times. Sequence at one end of the junction differs from germline and may be a read error. The chain has TRBV6-5 and TRBJ2-7, with D possibly being TRBD1 (5 bases). Per germline, CDR1 MNHEY and CDR2 SVGAGI. The CDR3 runs to 16 residues. CDR3 loop: CASSDSRQLISYEQYF. The CDR3 DNA is TGTGCCAGCAGTGACTCTCGACAGCTAATCTCCTACGAGCAGTACTTC.

This clonotype was detected a few times. The chain has TRBV23-1 and TRBJ2-1, with D tentatively TRBD1 (6 bases). TRBV23-1 is known as an ORF, though its function is uncertain. Trimming removed 4 bases at V and 7 bases at J, with 11 bases between. The CDR3 loop spans 13 amino acids. This CDR3 reads CASSRGRGNEQFF. The DNA for the CDR3 is TGCGCCAGCAGTCGGGGCAGGGGAAATGAGCAGTTCTTC.

A few counts support this clonotype. This chain joins TRBV20-1 and TRBJ2-2; 10 bases match TRBD2. Germline V CDR1 and CDR2: DFQATT, SNEGSKA (reference sequence). The CDR3 has 15 amino acids. Trimming took 6 bases from V and 8 from J; bases not matched to a gene: 12. The CDR3 protein is CSAKSSGRTGGELFF. For the CDR3, the DNA is TGCAGTGCCAAATCTAGCGGGAGAACAGGAGGGGAGCTGTTTTTT.

J is TRBJ2-1 and V is TRBV20-1; D unresolved. V was clipped by 1 base and J by 9 bases, with 16 bases between them. Germline V lookup: CDR1 DFQATT, CDR2 SNEGSKA (reference sequence). The CDR3 extends over 14 amino acids. DNA for the CDR3: TGCAGTGCTAGAGGTAGGGCGGCGCTCTTTGAGCAGTTCTTC. This encodes CSARGRAALFEQFF.

The sample holds many counts of this clonotype. Here the CDR3 reads CASSDGQGATDTQYF. As DNA, the CDR3 is TGCGCCAGCAGTGACGGACAGGGGGCAACAGATACGCAGTATTTT. The chain recombines TRBV10-2 with TRBJ2-3; the match to TRBD1 covers 11 bases. The germline V gene encodes CDR1 WSHSY and CDR2 SAAADI. The CDR3 sequence is 15 residues long. V shed 3 bases, J shed 3 bases, and the junction held 2 bases outside the gene matches.

J is TRBJ1-3 and V is TRBV3-1; possible D gene TRBD1, 6 bases. The CDR3 spans 13 residues. CDR1 is LGHDT, CDR2 YNNKEL, per germline (reference sequence). Between the trimmed V and J ends, which lost 8 bases and 4 bases, there was a span of 12 bases. CDR3 sequence: CASQAQGGNTIYF. The CDR3 coding sequence is TGTGCCAGCCAAGCACAGGGAGGAAACACCATATATTTT.

This clonotype was observed at least ten times. The genes are TRBV3-1 and TRBJ1-1, with D uncertain. The germline gives CDR1 LGHDT, CDR2 YNNKEL (reference sequence). The CDR3 has 13 amino acids. V lost 4 bases and J 4 bases, leaving 10 bases between the germline ends. CDR3 coding DNA: TGTGCCAGCAGCCCTAAGGGAGGCACTGAAGCTTTCTTT. The encoded protein is CASSPKGGTEAFF. Full variable domain (remainder filled in from reference TRBV3-1 and TRBJ1-1): DTAVSQTPKYLVTQMGNDKSIKCEQNLGHDTMYWYKQDSKKFLKIMFSYNNKELIINETVPNRFSPKSPDKAHLNLHINSLELGDSAVYFCASSPKGGTEAFFGQGTRLTVV.

The V gene is TRBV5-1, the J gene TRBJ2-7; the D gene is possibly TRBD1 (7 bases). The CDR3 covers 15 residues. CDR1 SGHRS and CDR2 YFSETQ come from the germline V gene. V lost 3 bases, J lost 4 bases, and 17 bases lay in between. This chain's CDR3 is CASSWRDRPDYEQYF. The CDR3 DNA is TGCGCCAGCAGCTGGAGGGACAGACCAGATTACGAGCAGTACTTC.

The table lists this clonotype with many counts. V gene TRBV5-1 combines with J gene TRBJ2-7, with 8 bases lining up with TRBD2. The germline CDR1 and CDR2 sequences are SGHRS and YFSETQ. Germline trimming cut 4 bases from V and 4 bases from J; bases unmatched to any gene: 10. This CDR3 is 15 amino acids long. The CDR3 DNA follows: TGCGCCAGCAGCCCACGCCGCGGGAGGCTTTACGAGCAGTACTTC. This gives the protein CASSPRRGRLYEQYF.